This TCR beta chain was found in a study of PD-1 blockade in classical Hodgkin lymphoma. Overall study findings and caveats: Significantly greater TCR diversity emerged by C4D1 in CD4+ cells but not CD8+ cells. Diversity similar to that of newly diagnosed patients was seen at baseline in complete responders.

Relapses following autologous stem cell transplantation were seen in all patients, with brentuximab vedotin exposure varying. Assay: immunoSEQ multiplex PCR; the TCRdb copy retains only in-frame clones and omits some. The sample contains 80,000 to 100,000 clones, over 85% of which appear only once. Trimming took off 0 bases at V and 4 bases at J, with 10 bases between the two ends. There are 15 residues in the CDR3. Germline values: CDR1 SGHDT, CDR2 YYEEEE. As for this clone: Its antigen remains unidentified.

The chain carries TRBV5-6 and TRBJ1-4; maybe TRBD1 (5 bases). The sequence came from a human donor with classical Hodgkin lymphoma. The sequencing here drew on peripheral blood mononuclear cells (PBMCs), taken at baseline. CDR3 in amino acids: CASSLAGTHNEKLFF. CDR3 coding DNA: TGTGCCAGCAGCTTGGCTGGGACCCATAATGAAAAACTGTTTTTT.